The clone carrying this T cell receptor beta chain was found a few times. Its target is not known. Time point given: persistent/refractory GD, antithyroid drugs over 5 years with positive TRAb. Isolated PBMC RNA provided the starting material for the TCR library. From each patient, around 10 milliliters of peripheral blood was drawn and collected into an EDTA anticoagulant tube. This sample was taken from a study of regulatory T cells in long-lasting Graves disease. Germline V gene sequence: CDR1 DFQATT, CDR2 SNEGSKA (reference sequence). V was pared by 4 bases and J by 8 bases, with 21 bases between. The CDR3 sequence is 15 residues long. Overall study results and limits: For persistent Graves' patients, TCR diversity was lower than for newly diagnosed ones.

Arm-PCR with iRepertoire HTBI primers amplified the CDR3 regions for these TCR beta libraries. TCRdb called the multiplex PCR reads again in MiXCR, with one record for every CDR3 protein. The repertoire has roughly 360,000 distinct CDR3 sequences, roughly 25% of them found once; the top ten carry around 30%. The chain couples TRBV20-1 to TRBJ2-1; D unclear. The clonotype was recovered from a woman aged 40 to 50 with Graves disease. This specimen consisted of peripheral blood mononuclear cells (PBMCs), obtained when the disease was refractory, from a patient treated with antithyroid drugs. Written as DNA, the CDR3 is TGCAGTGCTACTTACGGGCATTTTGAAGTTTATGAGCAGTTCTTC. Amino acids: CSATYGHFEVYEQFF.